This T cell receptor beta chain was captured in a study of cytomegalovirus exposure and HLA in healthy donors. The CDR3 length is 14 residues. The germline V gene encodes CDR1 SEHNR and CDR2 FQNEAQ (reference sequence). This clone came up once. The PCR contained 60 Vbeta and 13 Jbeta primers. This table comes from immunoSEQ multiplex PCR, and its TCRdb copy is limited to in-frame clones, with some not included. The data show 90,000 or so clones, around four fifths seen once. Sequencing was carried out using PBMCs. V and J are TRBV7-9 and TRBJ2-5; D may be TRBD1 (7 bases). The end of the DNA aligns better with TRBJ2-7, so the J call may be wrong. The sequence came from a male donor in good health and CMV-seropositive. The CDR3 region has the DNA TGTGCCAGCAGCTTCCCCAGGGGGGAATACGAGCAGTACTTC. Translating it yields CASSFPRGEYEQYF.